This T cell receptor beta chain was identified during a study of blood T cell repertoires in COVID-19. Per the germline V gene, CDR1 is MNHEY and CDR2 is SVGEGT. V shed 2 bases and J 0 bases; nucleotides not matched to a gene: 7. The CDR3 covers 17 residues. Generated by immunoSEQ multiplex PCR, the TCRdb table keeps only in-frame clones and is missing some. The data contain about 96,000 clones, about four fifths of them singletons. This clone was recorded a few times. The rearrangement links TRBV6-2 or TRBV6-3 to TRBJ1-5; 7 bases are shared with TRBD1. The sample taken for sequencing was peripheral blood. This TCR was sampled from a woman aged 55-69 years with acute or convalescent COVID-19. CDR3 region: CASSYAGGQHSNQPQHF. CDR3 in DNA: TGTGCCAGCAGTTACGCCGGGGGACAGCATAGCAATCAGCCCCAGCATTTT.